This T cell receptor beta chain was recorded in a study of blood T cell repertoires in COVID-19. The overall study: T cells, B-cell-depleted T cells, or PBMCs supplied cDNA or gDNA.

Seattle's enrolled individuals joined amid active infection and were then monitored longitudinally. Authors' methods: The assay estimated nucleated cells by amplifying reference gene primers. Sequencing was performed with immunoSEQ multiplex PCR; in TCRdb, only in-frame clones are kept and a portion is missing. That table is the source of V, J and clone size, and D and trimming were worked out from the DNA. The table records roughly 110,000 clones, more than 80% of them present only once. The source is a woman aged 60-70 years with COVID-19, enrolled during active disease. The sample taken for sequencing was peripheral blood.

The CDR3 region is CATSGAGPGNTIYF. DNA for the CDR3: TGTGCCACCAGTGGGGCAGGGCCTGGAAACACCATATATTTT. The V and J genes are TRBV24-1 and TRBJ1-3; tentative D call: TRBD1 (5 bases). CDR3 length: 14 residues. Trimming shortened V by 5 bases and J by 2 bases, and 9 bases separated the two germline ends. Per germline, CDR1 KGHDR and CDR2 SFDVKD.